Listed here is a single T cell receptor (beta chain). Within its sample, this clonotype is medium-sized (0.01 to 0.1%). Its antigen is unknown. It has no much larger one-base neighbor in the sample; base qualities were not kept. TCR libraries were built from 400 ng RNA with the Immunoverse kit, using molecular barcoded adaptors covering alpha/delta and beta/gamma chains. TCR library preparation used the same RNA that went into transcriptome sequencing. TCR libraries were sequenced on an Illumina HiSeq 4000 with 2 x 150 cycles. Per the original workflow: TCR reads were aligned to human V, D, J and C references and assembled into CDR3 clonotypes with MiXCR, including quality filtering and error correction. Clonotype counts and gene usage diversity were analyzed with the tcR package in R. For inspection of raw mapping reads, RNA-seq reads were mapped by STAR aligner version 2.5.3a onto GRCh37 of the human genome. To test how sequencing depth affected the clonotypes detected, IR-seq fastq files were randomly downsampled with Seqtk 1.3. In-frame beta chains were kept once TCRdb had trimmed the public reads at Q25 with fastp and called clones with MiXCR. Rows with a matching CDR3 protein are joined into one entry that keeps the most common DNA and genes. The V and J calls and clone size come from TCRdb's table, not from the authors' own analysis. The sample table records more than 20,000 distinct CDR3 sequences; about 20% of these occur just once. Clones ranked in the top ten supply 15% to 20% of the sample.

Bone marrow was sampled from every patient at the time of active disease. Ficoll-Hypaque density gradient centrifugation was used to isolate the bone marrow mononuclear cells. To remove myeloma plasma cells, the cells were labeled with CD138 magnetic microbeads on a MACS separator, and CD138-negative cells were then collected by negative selection. The purity of the isolated cells was checked by flow cytometry with CD138 antibodies on an Attune NxT. Total RNA was extracted with TRIzol reagent and quantified with a NanoDrop spectrophotometer. Paired RNA-seq and IR-seq were performed on the CD138-negative bone marrow sample of each patient. The data derive from a study of read filtering for tumor transcriptome and immune sequencing (dated by TCRdb to about 2020). In terms of the full investigation: The cohort consisted of over 16 male and approximately 15 female patients, with a mean age of roughly 66 years and an age range of roughly 45 to 80. TCR repertoires obtained by targeted immune repertoire sequencing and by bulk whole-transcriptome sequencing performed on the same bone marrow samples were compared. Under revised international staging, about eight patients fell into R-ISS I, approximately 15 into R-ISS II and about 7 into R-ISS III. As a main aim, a read-filtering strategy for immune repertoire data was addressed, with the specific question being whether clonotypes supported by a single read should be removed. TCR-region mapped reads per sample ranged from about 3.5 to 10.27 million with IR-seq versus only about 85 to 1,300 with RNA-seq. After DNase treatment, whole-transcriptome libraries were prepared with the TruSeq RNA Access Library Prep Kit.

What the work shows at the level of the full study, not this receptor alone: IR-seq captured clonotypes at much higher depth and more reliably than RNA-seq, and smaller IR-seq throughput sufficed to identify most shared clonotypes. Removing single-read clonotypes increased the correlation between IR-seq and RNA-seq shared clonotype proportions. In IR-seq, roughly four fifths of clonotypes but 3% to 4% of total reads were represented by single-read clonotypes, whereas in RNA-seq, around 73% of clonotypes and more than 35% of reads were represented by single-read clonotypes. Rather than purified T cells, the sorted CD138-negative fraction was a mixed bone marrow immune population.

The germline V end is reduced by 0 bases and the J end by 2 bases; junction bases left unmatched: 7. CDR1 and CDR2, per the germline V gene, are MNHEY and SVGAGI. The CDR3 has 18 amino acids, counting the end cysteine and phenylalanine. CDR3 DNA only is kept here, 54 bases in frame from base 1. This TCR came from a donor at least 40 years old with multiple myeloma. This chain joins TRBV6-5 to TRBJ2-1; a stretch of 10 junction bases matches TRBD2. Specimen: a population of CD138-negative cells sorted from bone marrow. This specimen's cell subset or site label, interpreted: bone marrow mononuclear cells depleted of CD138+ plasma/myeloma cells by negative magnetic selection. The CDR3: CASSYSRTSGWTYNEQFF. In nucleotide form, the sequence is TGTGCCAGCAGTTACTCCCGGACTAGCGGATGGACCTACAATGAGCAGTTCTTC.